This TCR beta chain originates from a study of T cell clones after liver transplantation (dated by TCRdb to between 2019 and 2020). Background on the whole study: Samples were obtained from ITN030ST, a randomized trial in which withdrawal of immunosuppression was attempted within 2 years of liver transplantation. Of the eight recipients, a few were HCV-positive, while the remaining recipients had been transplanted for non-autoimmune, non-viral indications. Blood samples were taken pre-transplant, pre-randomization before withdrawal, and post-randomization after full withdrawal or failed withdrawal. Third party-reactive TCRbeta sequences were also identified from pre-transplant MLRs to serve as an antigen-independent comparator for donor-reactive sequences. Subjects received no induction therapy and standard immunosuppression until randomization at 12-24 months post-transplant. After a pre-transplant mixed lymphocyte reaction, TCRbeta sequencing was used to pinpoint donor-reactive T cell clones, which were subsequently tracked in post-transplant blood. Tolerance was defined as complete immunosuppression withdrawal for at least one year with no rise in liver enzymes beyond twice the upper limit of normal. The studied cohort comprised 8 liver transplant recipients, 3 classified as tolerant and 5 as non-tolerant.

General findings and caveats noted by the study authors: The conclusions were considered preliminary, being limited by small, heterogeneous patient numbers and non-standardized post-transplant time points. In two subjects, low numbers of available donor cells limited the measurable donor-reactive repertoire. Donor-reactive sequences declined more than third party-reactive ones, suggesting partial antigen-specific deletion unrelated to withdrawal success. After accounting for repertoire turnover, donor-reactive detection was significantly reduced in 7 of 8 subjects for CD4 and 8 of 8 for CD8. In most of the 8 subjects, regardless of tolerance or HCV status, circulating donor-reactive CD4 TCRbeta sequences dropped significantly post-transplant. Because no allograft tissue specimens were available, donor-reactive T cells may have migrated into the graft instead of being deleted.

V loses 6 bases, J loses 1 base, and the germline ends lie 8 bases apart. From cysteine to phenylalanine, the CDR3 is 13 amino acids long. Only CDR3 DNA is held: 39 bases, read in frame from base 1. From the germline V gene (reference sequence), CDR1 is SEHNR and CDR2 is FQNEAQ. Thawed unstimulated PBMCs were stained for CD3, CD4 and CD8 and FACS-sorted into CD3+CD4+ and CD3+CD8+ populations. Each of the 8 studied subjects was randomized to immunosuppression withdrawal. Genomic DNA was isolated with the Qiagen DNeasy Blood and Tissue Kit. Using immunoSEQ, frozen genomic DNA was subjected to high-throughput TCRbeta CDR3 sequencing, a process that included PCR amplification, mapping, bias correction and internal controls. From the authors' description of their analysis: Productive rearrangements were retained, and unique TCRbeta sequences were defined by the CDR3 nucleotide sequence together with the V and J gene. For classification of a sequence as donor-reactive, at least 5-fold expansion in CFSE-low cells relative to unstimulated pre-transplant cells and a frequency of at least 0.01% were required. To ensure at least 90% detection power, minimum frequency thresholds were set for each subject based on that subject's lowest-template unstimulated sample. Jensen-Shannon divergence between the top 1000 TCRbeta sequences post-transplant and pre-transplant was used to measure repertoire turnover. Two-sided Fisher's exact tests were used to test for changes in the detection of donor-reactive sequences. Sourced from immuneACCESS, this table was stored by TCRdb with only in-frame sequences that have V and J called. A share of the clones is absent; for the studies checked, an unresolved V gene accounts for under half, and the remainder has no known explanation. The DNA was the basis for D and trimming; V, J and clone size are from that table. The sample has some 80,000 clones on record, around four fifths of them singletons. Jointly, the top ten make up 2% to 2.5% of the sample.

Note on this clone: Its target antigen remains unknown. No base quality values were provided; no much bigger clone lies one nucleotide off.

Specimen: CD4+ T cells from blood, collected 48 months after liver transplant. The clonotype comes from a human patient who received a liver transplant. Some T cells may be donor cells from the graft after a transplant. In this chain, TRBV7-9 is recombined with TRBJ2-3, and TRBD2 may be the D gene, going by 5 matching bases. CDR3 sequence: CASSKAGTDTQYF. The DNA sequence reads TGTGCCAGCAGTAAAGCGGGCACAGATACGCAGTATTTT.